One and the same sample provided the 19 T cell receptor beta chains below, sequenced in a study of blood T cell repertoires in COVID-19. Produced via immunoSEQ multiplex PCR; TCRdb's table is partial and in-frame only. The data show fewer than 200,000 clones, around nine tenths seen once. The sample taken for sequencing was peripheral blood. Receptors were obtained from a woman in her late teens or twenties who had recovered from COVID-19.

The chain is built from TRBV4-1 and TRBJ2-4; 8 nucleotides align to TRBD1. The J segment lost 5 bases and the V segment lost 0 bases, leaving 15 bases of the junction unmatched. This CDR3 region has 19 residues. The V gene's germline CDR1 is MGHRA and CDR2 YSYEKL. The CDR3 coding sequence is TGCGCCAGCAGCCAAGATCGATTATGGACAGGGAGAGGAGAAAACATTCAGTACTTC. Its protein is CASSQDRLWTGRGENIQYF.

V usage is TRBV7-3 and J usage is TRBJ2-5, with 14 positions matching TRBD2. Germline V gene data show CDR1 as SGHTA and CDR2 as FQGTGA. The CDR3 totals 15 residues. Trimming cost V 4 bases and J 5 bases; bases outside gene matches: 3. The CDR3 is CASSSGLAGGETQYF. The CDR3 nucleotides are TGTGCCAGCAGCTCCGGACTAGCGGGAGGTGAGACCCAGTACTTC.

This chain links TRBV5-6 with TRBJ2-1, with 7 bases that match TRBD2. The germline V gene encodes CDR1 SGHDT and CDR2 YYEEEE. This CDR3 spans 15 amino acids. The ends lost 1 base at V and 2 bases at J; junction bases unmatched: 3. CDR3 sequence (DNA): TGTGCCAGCAGCTTGTTGGGGACTACCTACAATGAGCAGTTCTTC. Its translation is CASSLLGTTYNEQFF.

The genes are TRBV3-1 (or the pseudogene TRBV3-2) and TRBJ1-2; the D gene is possibly TRBD1 (5 bases). CDR3 length: 16 amino acids. Germline V gene lookup returns CDR1 LGHDT and CDR2 YNNKEL (reference sequence). V was clipped by 0 bases and J by 3 bases, with 14 bases between them. CDR3 nucleotide sequence: TGTGCCAGCAGCCAAGATCGGGGGGGACCGCACTATGGCTACACCTTC. Translated, it gives CASSQDRGGPHYGYTF.

V gene TRBV6-2 or TRBV6-3 combines with J gene TRBJ2-3; 7 bases are a match to TRBD2. Looked up from germline, CDR1 is MNHEY and CDR2 is SVGEGT. The CDR3 is 14 residues long. After removal of 4 bases from V and 2 bases from J, the junction contained 3 bases not matched to a gene. CDR3 bases: TGTGCCAGCAGTTGGGGACTAAACACAGATACGCAGTATTTT. As protein: CASSWGLNTDTQYF.

The rearrangement joins TRBV2 to TRBJ2-2, with 12 bases that match TRBD1. The CDR3 has 16 residues. V shed 5 bases, J shed 7 bases, and the junction held 8 bases outside the gene matches. Germline lookup yields CDR1 SNHLY and CDR2 FYNNEI. Written as DNA, the CDR3 is TGTGCCAGCAGTCATCCGGGACAGGGGGCTGTCGGGGAGCTGTTTTTT. Residues: CASSHPGQGAVGELFF. Using reference TRBV2 and TRBJ2-2 for the parts outside the CDR3, the full variable domain is EPEVTQTPSHQVTQMGQEVILRCVPISNHLYFYWYRQILGQKVEFLVSFYNNEISEKSEIFDDQFSVERPDGSNFTLKIRSTKLEDSAMYFCASSHPGQGAVGELFFGEGSRLTVL.

The CDR3 sequence is CASSSPDYHSGNTIYF. CDR3 nucleotides: TGTGCCAGCAGTTCCCCGGACTATCACTCTGGAAACACCATATATTTT. This chain links TRBV2 with TRBJ1-3; no clear D gene. Germline V CDR1 and CDR2: SNHLY, FYNNEI. V was trimmed by 5 bases and J by 0 bases, leaving 14 bases between them. This CDR3 region has 16 residues.

The genes are TRBV19 and TRBJ2-7; maybe TRBD1 (6 bases). Germline V lookup: CDR1 LNHDA, CDR2 SQIVND (reference sequence). The CDR3 sequence is 15 residues long. V was clipped by 3 bases and J by 4 bases, with 16 bases between them. This CDR3 reads CASSMASFQGYEQYF. CDR3 nucleotide sequence: TGTGCCAGTAGTATGGCGAGCTTTCAGGGGTACGAGCAGTACTTC.

The chain couples TRBV7-3 to TRBJ2-3; 7 bases line up with TRBD2. This CDR3 spans 15 amino acids. V lost 4 bases, J lost 0 bases, and 4 bases stayed unmatched. Germline CDR1 and CDR2: SGHTA and FQGTGA. The CDR3, as DNA: TGTGCCAGCAGCTCCTCCGGGGGGAGCACAGATACGCAGTATTTT. Its translation is CASSSSGGSTDTQYF.

The chain joins TRBV3-1 (or the pseudogene TRBV3-2) to TRBJ2-2, with D maybe TRBD1 (6 bases). Germline CDR1 reads LGHDT; CDR2 reads YNNKEL (reference sequence). The length of the CDR3 is 16 residues. Trimming shortened V by 3 bases and J by 1 base, and 12 bases separated the two germline ends. CDR3 sequence reads: CASSHDRDKNTGELFF. The CDR3 DNA reads as TGTGCCAGCAGCCACGACCGGGACAAGAACACCGGGGAGCTGTTTTTT.

This rearrangement joins TRBV7-2 to TRBJ2-2; TRBD1 might be the D (5 bases). CDR3 length: 15 residues. V lost 2 bases, J lost 2 bases, and 9 bases lay in between. Germline V gives CDR1 SGHTA, CDR2 FQGNSA. CDR3 nucleotide sequence: TGTGCCAGCAGCTTAATCAGGGCAAACACCGGGGAGCTGTTTTTT. As protein: CASSLIRANTGELFF.

The chain combines TRBV19 with TRBJ2-7; 9 bases agree with TRBD1. There are 15 residues in the CDR3. In germline, CDR1 is LNHDA, CDR2 SQIVND (reference sequence). V was clipped by 2 bases and J by 7 bases; unmatched bases: 9. CDR3 DNA: TGTGCCAGTAGTATATCCGCGACAGGGGGGAGGGAGCAGTACTTC. Translating it yields CASSISATGGREQYF.

V gene TRBV7-2 combines with J gene TRBJ2-1; D possibly corresponds to TRBD1 (5 bases). The CDR3 length is 15 residues. Germline V gene lookup returns CDR1 SGHTA and CDR2 FQGNSA. V shed 0 bases and J shed 2 bases, with 8 bases lying between them. As DNA, the CDR3 is TGTGCCAGCAGCTTAGCAGGGGATCCCTACAATGAGCAGTTCTTC. It yields the protein CASSLAGDPYNEQFF.

The gene calls are TRBV19 and TRBJ1-2; 9 positions match TRBD1. The germline V gene has CDR1 LNHDA and CDR2 SQIVND (reference sequence). This CDR3 is 13 amino acids long. Trimming at V came to 7 bases and at J to 8 bases, leaving 8 bases not matched to a gene. As DNA, the CDR3 is TGTGCCAGTAACCGGGACAGGGAGGAAGGCTACACCTTC. Amino acids: CASNRDREEGYTF.

This chain joins TRBV5-4 and TRBJ2-2; TRBD1 agrees at 8 bases. CDR1 SGHNT and CDR2 YYREEE come from the germline V gene (reference sequence). With 4 bases clipped from V and 0 bases from J, the junction kept 8 bases outside the gene matches. The CDR3 spans 17 residues. In DNA, the CDR3 is TGTGCCAGCAGCATCTCGACAGGGGTTACGAACACCGGGGAGCTGTTTTTT. This codes for CASSISTGVTNTGELFF.

The V gene is TRBV2, the J gene TRBJ1-6; 8 bases line up with TRBD1. The CDR3 totals 15 residues. Germline trimming cut 6 bases from V and 7 bases from J; bases unmatched to any gene: 8. Germline V gives CDR1 SNHLY, CDR2 FYNNEI. As DNA, the CDR3 is TGTGCCAGCAGACAAGGACAGGGTCTCAATTCACCCCTCCACTTT. This sequence encodes CASRQGQGLNSPLHF.

CDR3 nucleotides: TGTGCCAGCAGTTACTTCGGGAGGAACACTGAAGCTTTCTTT. As protein: CASSYFGRNTEAFF. The V gene is TRBV6-5, the J gene TRBJ1-1; D gene uncertain. The ends were cut back, 1 base at V and 1 base at J, with 7 bases in the middle. Germline assignment: CDR1 MNHEY and CDR2 SVGAGI. The CDR3 is 14 residues long.

This chain connects TRBV4-1 to TRBJ2-6; the match to TRBD1 covers 7 bases. Germline assignment: CDR1 MGHRA and CDR2 YSYEKL. The junction had 9 bases not matched to a gene; V was cut back by 4 bases and J by 0 bases. The CDR3 spans 18 residues. The CDR3 loop is CASSPRDSPISGANVLTF. As DNA, the CDR3 is TGCGCCAGCAGCCCTCGGGACAGCCCGATCTCTGGGGCCAACGTCCTGACTTTC.

This clone turned up a few times. The chain recombines TRBV24-1 with TRBJ2-1; unclear D gene. V lost 4 bases and J 0 bases, leaving 12 bases between the germline ends. This CDR3 spans 16 amino acids. Germline V lookup: CDR1 KGHDR, CDR2 SFDVKD. This chain's CDR3 is CATSDQRRSSYNEQFF. CDR3 sequence (DNA): TGTGCCACCAGTGACCAACGAAGGAGCTCCTACAATGAGCAGTTCTTC.